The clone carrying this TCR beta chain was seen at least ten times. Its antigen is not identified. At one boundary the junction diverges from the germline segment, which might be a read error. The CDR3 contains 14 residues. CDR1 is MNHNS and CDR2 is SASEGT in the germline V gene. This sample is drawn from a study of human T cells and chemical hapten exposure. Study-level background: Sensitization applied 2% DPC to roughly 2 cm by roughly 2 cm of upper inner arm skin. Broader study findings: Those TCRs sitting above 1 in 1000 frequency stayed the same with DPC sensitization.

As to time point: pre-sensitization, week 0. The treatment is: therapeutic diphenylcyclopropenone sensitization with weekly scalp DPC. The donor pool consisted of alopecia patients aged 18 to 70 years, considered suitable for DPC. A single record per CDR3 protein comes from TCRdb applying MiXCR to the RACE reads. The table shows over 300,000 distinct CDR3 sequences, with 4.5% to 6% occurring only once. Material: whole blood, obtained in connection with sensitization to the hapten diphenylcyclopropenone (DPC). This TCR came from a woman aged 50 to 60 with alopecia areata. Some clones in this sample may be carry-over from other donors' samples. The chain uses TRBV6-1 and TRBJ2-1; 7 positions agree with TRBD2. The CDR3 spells CASTRAGTENERFF. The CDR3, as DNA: TGTGCCAGCACTAGAGCGGGGACTGAGAATGAGCGGTTCTTC.